This T cell receptor beta chain was captured by sequencing in a study of cytomegalovirus exposure and HLA in healthy donors. This CDR3 has 12 residues. From germline, CDR1 is WNHNN and CDR2 SYGVQD (reference sequence). Concerning this clone: Its antigen is not identified.

General study findings and limits: Analyses of presence/absence relied on an assumption of roughly uniform sequencing depth across donors. Certain sequence variants were highly shared and formed a cluster, and this cluster was likely a sequencing artifact.

The PCR ran on 60 Vbeta and 13 Jbeta primers. This table comes from immunoSEQ multiplex PCR, and its TCRdb copy is limited to in-frame clones, with some not included. The sample consists of 95,000 to 100,000 clones, 76% of them appearing once. Sequenced input: PBMCs. The receptor was derived from a man aged 35 to 55 in good health and CMV-seronegative. This chain links TRBV10-1 with TRBJ2-5; 9 positions agree with TRBD1. The end of the DNA is better explained by TRBJ2-7, so the J call may be wrong. The CDR3 loop reads CASRDRESEQYF. DNA of the CDR3: TGCGCCAGCCGGGACAGGGAGTCCGAGCAGTACTTC.